This T cell receptor (beta chain) is from a study of blood T cell repertoires in COVID-19. Study overall: Some COVID-19 samples were acute and others convalescent; all came from the United States, Italy and Spain. Sources were T cells, B-cell-depleted T cells, or PBMCs; the material itself was cDNA or gDNA.

V gave up 6 bases and J gave up 4 bases, with 12 bases separating them. Germline lookup yields CDR1 SNHLY and CDR2 FYNNEI. This CDR3 spans 14 amino acids. Under the authors' procedure: Cell counts per sample came from amplifying reference gene primers. TCRdb's copy holds only in-frame clones and misses some; the assay was immunoSEQ multiplex PCR. Clonal size and the V and J genes are those of that table, whereas D and trimming came from the DNA. Of approximately 200,000 clones in the sample, 88% are singletons; the top ten hold approximately 2.6%. The J gene is TRBJ1-4, the V gene TRBV2, with TRBD1 as a possible D gene (5 bases). The TCR was taken from a woman aged 60-75 years with acute or convalescent COVID-19. Sequencing input: peripheral blood. The DNA for the CDR3 is TGTGCCAGCAGGGCGGCGGGGGGTAATGAAAAACTGTTTTTT. It is translated as CASRAAGGNEKLFF. Drawing the rest from reference TRBV2 and TRBJ1-4, the complete variable domain is EPEVTQTPSHQVTQMGQEVILRCVPISNHLYFYWYRQILGQKVEFLVSFYNNEISEKSEIFDDQFSVERPDGSNFTLKIRSTKLEDSAMYFCASRAAGGNEKLFFGSGTQLSVL.